These 32 T cell receptor beta chains were sequenced from one sample in a study of cytomegalovirus exposure and HLA in healthy donors. The PCR was carried out with 60 Vbeta primers and 13 Jbeta primers. Using immunoSEQ multiplex PCR, the repertoire was profiled, and TCRdb retains in-frame clones only, with some absent. Among under 250,000 clones, approximately 80% were seen once, and the ten largest hold 1.7%. Sequenced material: PBMCs. These receptors came from a middle-aged man in good health and CMV-seronegative.

This clone has more than one count but fewer than ten. The rearrangement joins TRBV25-1 to TRBJ2-7, with 12 bases lining up with TRBD2. The CDR3 loop spans 16 amino acids. V dropped 3 bases and J dropped 6; count of bases not matched to a gene: 9. CDR1 is MGHDK and CDR2 is SYGVNS in the germline V gene. In DNA form, the CDR3 reads TGTGCCAGCAGTGACCCGAGACTAGCGGGAGTCTCCGAGCAGTACTTC. It yields the protein CASSDPRLAGVSEQYF.

This clone was counted once. The chain recombines TRBV6-1 with TRBJ1-5; 8 nucleotides align to TRBD1. Germline CDR1 reads MNHNS; CDR2 reads SASEGT. This CDR3 has 16 amino acids. V shed 1 base, J shed 3 bases, and the junction held 5 bases outside the gene matches. The CDR3 reads CASSEVRGRPNQPQHF. As DNA, the CDR3 is TGTGCCAGCAGTGAAGTCAGGGGGCGACCCAATCAGCCCCAGCATTTT.

In its sample, this clone was seen a few times. J is TRBJ1-1 and V is TRBV7-9; D possibly corresponds to TRBD1 (5 bases). This CDR3 region has 13 residues. Per germline, CDR1 SEHNR and CDR2 FQNEAQ (reference sequence). Trimming stripped 6 bases from V and 4 bases from J, with 12 bases between. The CDR3 DNA sequence: TGTGCCAGCAGACCCGTGGGGCCCACTGAAGCTTTCTTT. It encodes CASRPVGPTEAFF.

The rearrangement uses TRBV7-9 and TRBJ2-1, with 7 bases that match TRBD2. Germline trimming cut 3 bases from V and 2 bases from J; bases unmatched to any gene: 7. CDR3 length equals 16 residues. Germline assignment: CDR1 SEHNR and CDR2 FQNEAQ (reference sequence). The CDR3: CASSFRASGTYNEQFF. The CDR3 DNA reads TGTGCCAGCAGCTTTCGGGCTAGCGGAACCTACAATGAGCAGTTCTTC. The full variable domain, rest sourced from reference TRBV7-9 and TRBJ2-1, is DTGVSQNPRHKITKRGQNVTFRCDPISEHNRLYWYRQTLGQGPEFLTYFQNEAQLEKSRLLSDRFSAERPKGSFSTLEIQRTEQGDSAMYLCASSFRASGTYNEQFFGPGTRLTVL.

V and J are TRBV28 and TRBJ1-4; D not certain. Germline V gene data show CDR1 as MDHEN and CDR2 as SYDVKM. Between the trimmed V and J ends, which lost 6 bases and 1 base, there was a span of 6 bases. The CDR3 sequence is 13 residues long. CDR3 amino acids: CASRSGTNEKLFF. DNA for the CDR3: TGTGCCAGCAGATCGGGAACTAATGAAAAACTGTTTTTT.

The chain uses TRBV6-1 and TRBJ1-5; perhaps TRBD1 as D (6 bases). V was pared by 5 bases and J by 0 bases, with 8 bases between. Germline V lookup: CDR1 MNHNS, CDR2 SASEGT. The CDR3 has 14 residues. The CDR3 DNA reads TGTGCCAGCAGTTCGGACAGTAGCAATCAGCCCCAGCATTTT. The encoded protein is CASSSDSSNQPQHF.

The chain combines TRBV4-1 with TRBJ2-2; TRBD2 matches at 12 bases. The CDR3 covers 17 residues. The ends lost 4 bases at V and 1 base at J; junction bases unmatched: 4. CDR1 is MGHRA, CDR2 YSYEKL, per germline. CDR3 bases: TGCGCCAGCAGCCGGTCGGGACTAGCGGGGAACACCGGGGAGCTGTTTTTT. Amino acids: CASSRSGLAGNTGELFF.

In regard to this clone: One end of the junction varies from germline; a read error may be responsible. The chain is built from TRBV11-2 and TRBJ2-1; TRBD1 matches at 10 bases. Germline CDR1 reads SGHAT; CDR2 reads FQNNGV. The CDR3 has 13 amino acids. CDR3 in DNA: TGTGCCAGCACCGACAGGGGGCGACCTGAGAAGTTCTTC. It is translated as CASTDRGRPEKFF.

This chain uses TRBV7-3 with TRBJ1-5, with D unresolved. V was clipped by 6 bases and J by 5 bases, with 11 bases between them. CDR3 length: 13 residues. Germline CDR1 is SGHTA and CDR2 is FQGTGA. In DNA form, the CDR3 reads TGTGCCAGCAGGTTGAACCGGGATCAGCCCCAGCATTTT. Its protein product is CASRLNRDQPQHF. The whole variable domain, filled in from reference TRBV7-3 and TRBJ1-5, reads GAGVSQTPSNKVTEKGKYVELRCDPISGHTALYWYRQSLGQGPEFLIYFQGTGAADDSGLPNDRFFAVRPEGSVSTLKIQRTERGDSAVYLCASRLNRDQPQHFGDGTRLSIL.

This CDR3 reads CASSSGQGANGANVLTF. The CDR3 DNA reads as TGTGCCAGCAGCTCTGGACAGGGGGCTAACGGGGCCAACGTCCTGACTTTC. This chain joins TRBV5-4 and TRBJ2-6; 11 nucleotides agree with TRBD1. The V and J ends lost 3 bases and 4 bases, in that order; junction bases with no gene match: 6. CDR3 length: 17 residues. Per germline, CDR1 SGHNT and CDR2 YYREEE (reference sequence).

The rearrangement uses TRBV28 and TRBJ2-5, with 7 bases fitting TRBD2. This CDR3 spans 15 amino acids. The germline gives CDR1 MDHEN, CDR2 SYDVKM. Trimming removed 3 bases from V and 4 bases from J; junction bases left unmatched: 8. The CDR3 DNA reads as TGTGCCAGCAGTTTCCTGGGGAGCGGGATAGAGACCCAGTACTTC. It specifies CASSFLGSGIETQYF.

This clone turned up a few times. This chain uses TRBV7-3 with TRBJ2-5, with 7 bases identical to TRBD1. The CDR3 is made up of 13 amino acids. V shed 4 bases, J shed 4 bases, and the junction held 3 bases outside the gene matches. The germline V gene encodes CDR1 SGHTA and CDR2 FQGTGA. CDR3 sequence: CASSSGDRETQYF. The CDR3 DNA sequence: TGTGCCAGCAGCTCCGGGGACAGAGAGACCCAGTACTTC.

The chain has TRBV9 and TRBJ1-1, with a possible D match to TRBD1 (5 bases). Germline V gene data show CDR1 as SGDLS and CDR2 as YYNGEE. CDR3 size: 13 residues. V was clipped by 0 bases and J by 11 bases, with 14 bases between them. The CDR3 DNA sequence: TGTGCCAGCAGCGTAGAGTCAGGGCGGCGGGCTTTCTTT. It is translated as CASSVESGRRAFF.

This clone occurred a few times. The chain couples TRBV6-5 to TRBJ2-7; 10 bases are shared with TRBD2. J gave up 6 bases and V 2 bases, and 10 bases lay outside the gene matches. CDR3 size: 16 residues. The germline V gene has CDR1 MNHEY and CDR2 SVGAGI. The CDR3 DNA reads TGTGCCAGCAGTTACACCCTAGCGGGAGCGCAAAGCGAGCAGTACTTC. Translated, it gives CASSYTLAGAQSEQYF.

The chain combines TRBV4-2 with TRBJ1-5; no firm D call. Germline CDR1 is LGHNA and CDR2 is YNFKEQ. V was shortened by 9 bases and J by 5 bases, with 17 bases between the two germline ends. CDR3 length equals 14 residues. The CDR3 bases are TGTGCCAGAGCGAGGCCTACCAGAGATCAGCCCCAGCATTTT. This translates into CARARPTRDQPQHF.

The V call is TRBV6-1, the J call TRBJ1-4; D may be TRBD1 (5 bases). Germline CDR1 MNHNS, CDR2 SASEGT. This CDR3 contains 16 residues. Trimming stripped 2 bases from V and 5 bases from J, with 15 bases between. Here the CDR3 DNA reads TGTGCCAGCAGTGAAAGGAGGGGCGGATCGAATGAAAAACTGTTTTTT. This translates into CASSERRGGSNEKLFF.

The V gene is TRBV28, the J gene TRBJ2-7, with unresolved D. Germline V CDR1 and CDR2: MDHEN, SYDVKM. The V gene lost 1 base and the J gene lost 6 bases, with 13 bases spanning the gap. The CDR3 has 14 amino acids. CDR3 nucleotide sequence: TGTGCCAGCAGTTTATCCCGCCCGGAGCGCGAGCAGTACTTC. Translation gives CASSLSRPEREQYF.

The chain joins TRBV19 to TRBJ1-3; 10 nucleotides match TRBD1. The CDR3 contains 15 residues. The V gene end was trimmed by 7 bases and the J gene end by 2 bases; junction bases not matched to a gene: 5. Germline CDR1 LNHDA, CDR2 SQIVND (reference sequence). The CDR3 region has the DNA TGTGCCAGTACCCGACAGGGGGCGGCTGGAAACACCATATATTTT. Translation gives CASTRQGAAGNTIYF.

The chain recombines TRBV28 with TRBJ1-2; perhaps TRBD1 as D (5 bases). CDR3 length: 12 amino acids. Germline CDR1 reads MDHEN; CDR2 reads SYDVKM. V lost 6 bases and J 4 bases, leaving 9 bases between the germline ends. The CDR3 sequence: CASSTGIYGYTF. In DNA form, the CDR3 reads TGTGCCAGCAGCACAGGTATCTATGGCTACACCTTC.

This clone was seen only a few times. This sequence joins TRBV27 and TRBJ1-1; tentative D call: TRBD1 (5 bases). The V end was cut by 6 bases, the J end by 2 bases, with 10 bases between. Germline loops: CDR1 MNHEY, CDR2 SMNVEV (reference sequence). The CDR3 contains 13 residues. The DNA for the CDR3 is TGTGCCAGCAGCTACAGGAGTAACACTGAAGCTTTCTTT. Residues: CASSYRSNTEAFF.

This clone came up once. The chain carries TRBV28 and TRBJ2-7; D might be TRBD1 (5 bases). This CDR3 is 11 amino acids long. Germline V gene lookup returns CDR1 MDHEN and CDR2 SYDVKM. Trimming left V 6 bases short and J 6 bases short, with 9 bases between. The CDR3 sequence is CASSLGAEQYF. In DNA, the CDR3 is TGTGCCAGCAGCCTAGGGGCCGAGCAGTACTTC.

CDR3 region: CASSGDRVGTYEQYF. In DNA form, the CDR3 reads TGTGCCAGCAGCGGCGACAGGGTAGGGACCTACGAGCAGTACTTC. This chain links TRBV5-4 with TRBJ2-7; 7 nucleotides line up with TRBD1. Looked up from germline, CDR1 is SGHNT and CDR2 is YYREEE (reference sequence). This CDR3 contains 15 residues. V lost 4 bases, J lost 2 bases, and 9 bases stayed unmatched.

This chain links TRBV7-3 with TRBJ2-1; the match to TRBD2 covers 7 bases. Germline CDR1 SGHTA, CDR2 FQGTGA. V lost 7 bases, J lost 1 base, and 4 bases stayed unmatched. The CDR3 totals 14 residues. CDR3 in amino acids: CASTMGGSYNEQFF. Here the CDR3 DNA reads TGTGCCAGCACAATGGGGGGGTCCTACAATGAGCAGTTCTTC.

This clone appeared a few times. The J gene is TRBJ1-5, the V gene TRBV4-2; D call uncertain. CDR1 is LGHNA, CDR2 YNFKEQ, per germline. CDR3 length: 13 residues. The ends were cut back, 4 bases at V and 0 bases at J, with 4 bases in the middle. CDR3 region: CASSPFSNQPQHF. As DNA, the CDR3 is TGTGCCAGCAGCCCCTTTAGCAATCAGCCCCAGCATTTT.

This clone was recorded once. The chain links TRBV7-9 to TRBJ1-5, with D possibly matching TRBD1 (5 bases). The V end lost 3 bases, the J end lost 6 bases, and 12 bases lay between the germline ends. Germline V gives CDR1 SEHNR, CDR2 FQNEAQ (reference sequence). The CDR3 totals 14 residues. The CDR3 DNA sequence: TGTGCCAGCAGCTTGGGGGGGGAAGGTCAGCCCCAGCATTTT. Encoded protein: CASSLGGEGQPQHF.

The chain uses TRBV5-1 and TRBJ2-5; TRBD2 might be the D (6 bases). This CDR3 is 16 amino acids long. Trimming removed 0 bases from V and 0 bases from J, with 12 bases in between. The germline V gene encodes CDR1 SGHRS and CDR2 YFSETQ. The CDR3 is CASSLAGGGNQETQYF. Here the CDR3 DNA reads TGCGCCAGCAGCTTGGCCGGGGGTGGGAACCAAGAGACCCAGTACTTC.

This rearrangement joins TRBV6-6 to TRBJ2-7; D gene unclear. The length of the CDR3 is 12 residues. Per germline, CDR1 MNHNY and CDR2 SVGAGI (reference sequence). V lost 7 bases and J 4 bases, leaving 11 bases between the germline ends. CDR3 in amino acids: CASITEKYEQYF. In DNA form, the CDR3 reads TGTGCCAGCATAACGGAGAAGTACGAGCAGTACTTC.

This chain links TRBV7-9 with TRBJ2-3, with TRBD1 matching over 9 bases. V shed 3 bases, J shed 0 bases, and the junction held 1 base outside the gene matches. Germline assignment: CDR1 SEHNR and CDR2 FQNEAQ (reference sequence). The CDR3 has 15 amino acids. CDR3 in amino acids: CASSLGQGSTDTQYF. The CDR3 nucleotides read TGTGCCAGCAGCTTGGGACAGGGTAGCACAGATACGCAGTATTTT.

Turning to this clone: The sample contains more than one DNA sequence encoding this CDR3. The DNA for the CDR3 is TGTGCCAGCAGCGGACAGAACACCGGGGAGCTGTTTTTT. It encodes CASSGQNTGELFF. The rearrangement uses TRBV6-1 and TRBJ2-2; possible D gene TRBD1, 5 bases. CDR3 length: 13 residues. Germline V gene sequence: CDR1 MNHNS, CDR2 SASEGT. The V end was cut by 6 bases, the J end by 1 base, with 6 bases between.

V gene TRBV7-9 combines with J gene TRBJ2-6; the D gene is possibly TRBD2 (7 bases). V was cut by 5 bases and J by 0 bases, with 20 bases left in between. CDR3 length: 19 residues. CDR1 SEHNR and CDR2 FQNEAQ come from the germline V gene (reference sequence). CDR3 sequence: CASSVTRGGGGSGANVLTF. In nucleotides, the CDR3 is TGTGCCAGCAGCGTTACCCGTGGGGGAGGGGGCTCTGGGGCCAACGTCCTGACTTTC. Using reference TRBV7-9 and TRBJ2-6 for the parts outside the CDR3, the full variable domain is DTGVSQNPRHKITKRGQNVTFRCDPISEHNRLYWYRQTLGQGPEFLTYFQNEAQLEKSRLLSDRFSAERPKGSFSTLEIQRTEQGDSAMYLCASSVTRGGGGSGANVLTFGAGSRLTVL.

This chain connects TRBV6-1 to TRBJ1-4; a possible D gene is TRBD1 (6 bases). Per germline, CDR1 MNHNS and CDR2 SASEGT. The CDR3 extends over 16 amino acids. V was pared by 2 bases and J by 10 bases, with 20 bases between. The CDR3 loop reads CASSELTGTVSGKLFF. The CDR3 DNA reads TGTGCCAGCAGTGAACTAACAGGGACCGTATCTGGAAAACTGTTTTTT.

On this clone: The same CDR3 is also encoded by other DNA sequences in this sample. The V call is TRBV28, the J call TRBJ1-4; tentative D call: TRBD1 (5 bases). The germline V gene has CDR1 MDHEN and CDR2 SYDVKM. CDR3 size: 14 residues. The ends were cut back, 3 bases at V and 5 bases at J, with 10 bases in the middle. CDR3 bases: TGTGCCAGCAGTTTGGGGCAGAAGAATGAAAAACTGTTTTTT. It encodes CASSLGQKNEKLFF.